The subject of this entry is one T cell receptor (beta chain). Enrollees, 18 to 89 years old, lived in 24 US areas. Clinical history as reported by participants underpinned cohort assignment. The data belong to a study of blood T cell repertoires in COVID-19. Whole-study context: COVID-19 samples from acute and convalescent phases originated in the United States, Italy and Spain.

The CDR3 is 13 residues long. Germline loops: CDR1 SGHDT, CDR2 YYEEEE. Germline trimming cut 0 bases from V and 4 bases from J; bases unmatched to any gene: 0. Authors' analysis steps: Estimation of nucleated cell counts was performed using reference gene primer amplification. Using immunoSEQ multiplex PCR, the repertoire was profiled, and TCRdb retains in-frame clones only, with some absent. The V and J calls and the clone size are those of that table, but D and trimming were determined from the DNA. The table has fewer than 250,000 clones, about 86% seen once. The TCR was taken from a woman aged 40 to 49 with acute COVID-19. Source material: PBMCs or T cells enriched from blood (not recorded which). The V gene is TRBV5-6, the J gene TRBJ1-2; 7 bases agree with TRBD1. CDR3 DNA: TGTGCCAGCAGCTTGGACAGGGGCTATGGCTACACCTTC. Amino acids: CASSLDRGYGYTF.